The sample holds many counts of the clone carrying this T cell receptor (beta chain). This entry is derived from a study of spatial heterogeneity in lung cancer. Across the whole study: In the raw reads, each unique TCR and UMI combination was present more than ten times on average.

Time point defined: blood at routine non-recurrence follow-up after resection. The CDR3 has 17 amino acids. Germline V lookup: CDR1 MGHRA, CDR2 YSYEKL. Trimming removed 1 base from V and 1 base from J, with 13 bases in between. TCRdb reanalysed the 5' RACE reads using MiXCR and keeps one entry per CDR3 protein. The repertoire holds 15,000 to 20,000 distinct CDR3 sequences, about 9% seen once, with roughly 20% in the top ten. The V call is TRBV4-1, the J call TRBJ2-2, with D tentatively TRBD1 (6 bases). This specimen consisted of PBMCs, obtained at follow-up. The source of this sequence is a male donor with early-stage non-small cell lung cancer. CDR3: CASSQGAQGKNTGELFF. DNA for the CDR3: TGCGCCAGCAGCCAAGGCGCCCAGGGGAAGAACACCGGGGAGCTGTTTTTT.